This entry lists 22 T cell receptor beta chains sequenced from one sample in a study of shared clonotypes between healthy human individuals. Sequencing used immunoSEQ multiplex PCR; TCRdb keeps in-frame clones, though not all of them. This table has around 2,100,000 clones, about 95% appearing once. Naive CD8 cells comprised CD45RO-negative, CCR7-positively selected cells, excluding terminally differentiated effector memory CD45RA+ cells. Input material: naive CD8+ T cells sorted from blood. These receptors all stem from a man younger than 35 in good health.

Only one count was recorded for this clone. CDR3 DNA sequence: TGTGCCAGCAGGCCTACTAGCGGGGGGCCAGATACGCAGTATTTT. It translates to CASRPTSGGPDTQYF. J is TRBJ2-3 and V is TRBV2; 12 bases line up with TRBD2. V gave up 6 bases and J gave up 4 bases; unmatched junction bases: 5. The CDR3 totals 15 residues. Germline values: CDR1 SNHLY, CDR2 FYNNEI.

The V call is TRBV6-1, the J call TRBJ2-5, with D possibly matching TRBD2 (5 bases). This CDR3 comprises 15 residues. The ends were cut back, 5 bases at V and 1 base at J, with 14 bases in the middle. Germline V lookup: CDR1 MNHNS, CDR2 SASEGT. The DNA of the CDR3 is TGTGCCAGCAGTTTTCGAGGGCTTCTCCAAGAGACCCAGTACTTC. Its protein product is CASSFRGLLQETQYF.

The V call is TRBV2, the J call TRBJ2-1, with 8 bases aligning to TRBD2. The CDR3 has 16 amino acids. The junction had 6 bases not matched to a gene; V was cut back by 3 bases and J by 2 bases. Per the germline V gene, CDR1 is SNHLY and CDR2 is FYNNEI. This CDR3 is CASSDPPREAYNEQFF. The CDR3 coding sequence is TGTGCCAGCAGTGACCCCCCGCGGGAGGCCTACAATGAGCAGTTCTTC.

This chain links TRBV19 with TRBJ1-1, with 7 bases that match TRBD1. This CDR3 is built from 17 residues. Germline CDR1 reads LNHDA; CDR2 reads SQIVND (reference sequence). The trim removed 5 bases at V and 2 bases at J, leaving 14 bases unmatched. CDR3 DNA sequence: TGTGCCAGTAGTCTATTCCGTCTTACAGGGGATAACACTGAAGCTTTCTTT. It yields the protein CASSLFRLTGDNTEAFF.

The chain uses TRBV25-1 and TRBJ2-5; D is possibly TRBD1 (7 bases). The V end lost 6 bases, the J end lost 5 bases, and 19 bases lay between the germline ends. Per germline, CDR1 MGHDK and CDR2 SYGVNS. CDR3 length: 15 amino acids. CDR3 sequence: CASRPGTASGETQYF. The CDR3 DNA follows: TGTGCCAGCAGACCCGGGACAGCCAGCGGGGAGACCCAGTACTTC.

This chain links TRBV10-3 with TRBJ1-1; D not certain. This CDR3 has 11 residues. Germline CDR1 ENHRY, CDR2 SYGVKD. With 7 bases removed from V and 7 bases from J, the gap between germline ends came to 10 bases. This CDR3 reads CAIKGGIEAFF. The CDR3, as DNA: TGTGCCATCAAGGGTGGGATTGAAGCTTTCTTT.

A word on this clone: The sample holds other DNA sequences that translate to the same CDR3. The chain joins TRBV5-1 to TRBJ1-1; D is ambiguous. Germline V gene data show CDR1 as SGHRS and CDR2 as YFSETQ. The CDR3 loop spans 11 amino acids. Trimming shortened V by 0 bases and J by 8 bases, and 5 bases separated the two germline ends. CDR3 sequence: CASSLGAEAFF. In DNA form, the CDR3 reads TGCGCCAGCAGCTTGGGGGCAGAAGCTTTCTTT.

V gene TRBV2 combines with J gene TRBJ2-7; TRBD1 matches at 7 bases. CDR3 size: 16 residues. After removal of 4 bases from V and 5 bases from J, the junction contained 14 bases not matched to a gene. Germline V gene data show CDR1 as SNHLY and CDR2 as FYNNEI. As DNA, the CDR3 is TGTGCCAGCAGTGCTGAGACCCAGGGGGTAGGCCACGAGCAGTACTTC. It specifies CASSAETQGVGHEQYF.

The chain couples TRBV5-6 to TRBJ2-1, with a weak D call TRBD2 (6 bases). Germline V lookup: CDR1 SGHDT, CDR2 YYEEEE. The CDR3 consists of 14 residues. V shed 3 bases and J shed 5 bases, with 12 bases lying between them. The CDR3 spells CASSYTSPHNEQFF. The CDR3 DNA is TGTGCCAGCAGCTATACTAGCCCGCACAATGAGCAGTTCTTC.

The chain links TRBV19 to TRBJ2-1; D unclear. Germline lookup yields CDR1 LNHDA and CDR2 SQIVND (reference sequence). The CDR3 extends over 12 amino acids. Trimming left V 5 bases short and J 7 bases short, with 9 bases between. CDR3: CASSPDENEQFF. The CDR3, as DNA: TGTGCCAGTAGTCCCGATGAGAATGAGCAGTTCTTC.

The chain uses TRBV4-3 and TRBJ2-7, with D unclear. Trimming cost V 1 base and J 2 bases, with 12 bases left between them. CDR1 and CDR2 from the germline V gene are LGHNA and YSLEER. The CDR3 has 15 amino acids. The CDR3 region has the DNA TGCGCCAGCAGCCAAGTATTCCAGGCTACCTACGAGCAGTACTTC. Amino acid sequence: CASSQVFQATYEQYF.

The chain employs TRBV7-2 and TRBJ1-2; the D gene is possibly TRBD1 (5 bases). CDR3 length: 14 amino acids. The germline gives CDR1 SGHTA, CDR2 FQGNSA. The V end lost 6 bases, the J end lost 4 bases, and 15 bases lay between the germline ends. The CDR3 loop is CASRMSEGFYGYTF. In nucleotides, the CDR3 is TGTGCCAGCAGAATGAGTGAGGGGTTCTATGGCTACACCTTC.

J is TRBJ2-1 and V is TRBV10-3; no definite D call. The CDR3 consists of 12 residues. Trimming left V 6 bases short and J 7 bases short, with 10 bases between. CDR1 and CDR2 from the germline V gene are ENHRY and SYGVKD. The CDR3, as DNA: TGTGCCATCAGCAAGGATAGAAATGAGCAGTTCTTC. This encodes CAISKDRNEQFF.

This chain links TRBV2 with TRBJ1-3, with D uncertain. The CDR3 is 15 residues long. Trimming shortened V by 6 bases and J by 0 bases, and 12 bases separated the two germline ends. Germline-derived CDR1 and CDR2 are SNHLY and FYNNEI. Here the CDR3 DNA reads TGTGCCAGCAGACCCGACGGGAACTCTGGAAACACCATATATTTT. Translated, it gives CASRPDGNSGNTIYF.

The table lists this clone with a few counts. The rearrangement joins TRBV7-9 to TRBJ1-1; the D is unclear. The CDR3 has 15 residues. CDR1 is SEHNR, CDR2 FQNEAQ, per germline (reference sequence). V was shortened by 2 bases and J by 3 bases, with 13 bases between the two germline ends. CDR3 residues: CASSLRWDGDTEAFF. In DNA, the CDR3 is TGTGCCAGCAGCTTACGATGGGATGGGGACACTGAAGCTTTCTTT. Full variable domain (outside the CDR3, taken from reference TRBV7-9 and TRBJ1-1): DTGVSQNPRHKITKRGQNVTFRCDPISEHNRLYWYRQTLGQGPEFLTYFQNEAQLEKSRLLSDRFSAERPKGSFSTLEIQRTEQGDSAMYLCASSLRWDGDTEAFFGQGTRLTVV.

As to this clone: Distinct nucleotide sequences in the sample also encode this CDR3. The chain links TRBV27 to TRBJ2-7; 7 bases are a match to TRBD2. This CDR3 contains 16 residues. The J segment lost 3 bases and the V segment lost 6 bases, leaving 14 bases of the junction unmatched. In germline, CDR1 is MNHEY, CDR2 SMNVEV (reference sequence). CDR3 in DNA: TGTGCCAGCAGCCCTAGCACCGGGACTACCAGCTACGAGCAGTACTTC. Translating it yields CASSPSTGTTSYEQYF.

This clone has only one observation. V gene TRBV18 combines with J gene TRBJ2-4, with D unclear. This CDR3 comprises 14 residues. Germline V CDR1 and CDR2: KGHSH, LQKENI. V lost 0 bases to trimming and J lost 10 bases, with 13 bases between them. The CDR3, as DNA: TGTGCCAGCTCACCACCGATCTGGGATGGTATTCAGTACTTC. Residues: CASSPPIWDGIQYF.

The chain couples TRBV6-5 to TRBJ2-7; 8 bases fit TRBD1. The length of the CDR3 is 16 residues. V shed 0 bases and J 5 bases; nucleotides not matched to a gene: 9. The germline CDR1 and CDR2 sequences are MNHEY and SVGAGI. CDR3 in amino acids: CASSYSGGQVLNEQYF. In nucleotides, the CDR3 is TGTGCCAGCAGTTACTCGGGGGGACAGGTCTTGAACGAGCAGTACTTC.

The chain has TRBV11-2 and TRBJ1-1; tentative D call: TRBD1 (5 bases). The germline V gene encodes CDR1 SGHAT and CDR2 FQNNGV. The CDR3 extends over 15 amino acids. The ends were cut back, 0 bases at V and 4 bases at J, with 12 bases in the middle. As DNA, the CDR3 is TGTGCCAGCAGCTTAGAGGGGGGTTGGGTCACTGAAGCTTTCTTT. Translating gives CASSLEGGWVTEAFF.

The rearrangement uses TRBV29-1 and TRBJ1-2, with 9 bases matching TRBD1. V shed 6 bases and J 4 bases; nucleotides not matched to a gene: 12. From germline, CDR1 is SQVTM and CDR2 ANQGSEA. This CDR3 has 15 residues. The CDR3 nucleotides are TGCAGCGTCGACCCGGGACAGGGAATTCGCTATGGCTACACCTTC. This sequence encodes CSVDPGQGIRYGYTF.

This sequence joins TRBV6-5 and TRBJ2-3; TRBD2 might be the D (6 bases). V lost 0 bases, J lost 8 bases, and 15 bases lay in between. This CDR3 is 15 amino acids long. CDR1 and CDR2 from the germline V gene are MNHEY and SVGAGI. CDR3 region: CASSYSSPSDGTQYF. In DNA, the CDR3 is TGTGCCAGCAGTTACTCGTCACCTAGCGATGGTACGCAGTATTTT.

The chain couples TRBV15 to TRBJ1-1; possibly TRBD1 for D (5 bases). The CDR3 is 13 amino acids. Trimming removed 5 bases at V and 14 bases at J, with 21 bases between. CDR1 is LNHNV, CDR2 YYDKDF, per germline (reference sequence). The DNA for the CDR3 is TGTGCCACCAGCGATAGAGACGGGACCCCCCACTTCTTT. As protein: CATSDRDGTPHFF.